This T cell receptor (beta chain) was identified in a study of human versus mouse CDR3 diversity and MHC coevolution (dated by TCRdb to about 2017). A note on the overall study: The immunoSEQ assay was reported to detect one in 200,000 T cells and to minimize multiplex PCR amplification bias. Across the mouse and human samples, each sample yielded between about 5.5 x 10^6 and 1.7 x 10^7 valid reads. As a reference point for TCR selection on multiple MHC II alleles, the study used human naive CD4 T cell repertoires and compared them against human-TCR-locus transgenic mice that have a single MHC II. The human cohort comprised three healthy volunteer blood donors, one aged 30 to 39, one aged 40 to 50 and one aged 60 to 70 at collection.

Points on this clone: What antigen it recognizes has not been identified. No base-level quality is on record; no much larger clone is a single base apart.

Fluorescence-activated cell sorting was used to pull naive CD4 T cells, meaning cells that were CD45RO-negative and CD62L-positive, out of the PBMCs. Each donor gave around 54 ml of fresh peripheral blood, from which PBMCs were isolated by Ficoll density centrifugation. Cells were sorted on a FACSAria III instrument, and every sample had a purity above 95%. A distance of 8 bases separates the germline ends of V and J, which lose 1 base and 0 bases respectively. Looking up the germline V gene yields CDR1 SGDLS and CDR2 YYNGEE. The CDR3 contains 15 residues, cysteine and phenylalanine counted. Only the CDR3 part of the read is kept: 45 bases, read in frame from the first base. General study outcomes and caveats: On average, more CDR3 deletions and insertions were observed in humans than in mice, indicating greater exonuclease and TdT activity. Because human T cells were selected on several MHC II alleles, repertoire diversity was not considered directly comparable between humans and mice. The largest TCR beta repertoire, 1.5 million to 2 million clonotypes, was estimated by iCHAO1 for humans, a finding likely attributable to selection by multiple MHC II molecules. Among all the groups compared, the lowest clonal inequality scores came from most of the three human donors.

The QIAGEN blood and tissue kit was used to extract genomic DNA from sorted cells, and the DNA was quantified on a NanoDrop 1000. The immunoSEQ platform deep sequenced and quantified TCR alpha and beta chains by multiplex PCR of genomic DNA. The study's processing was this. Annotation of the TCR sequences relied on IMGT gene and region definitions. Out-of-frame rearrangements served as a stand-in for the preselection repertoire and were compared with in-frame clonotypes. The iCHAO1 estimator supplied with the immunoSEQ platform was used to estimate repertoire size. Clonal inequality was measured with a Gini index on in-frame amino acid clonotypes, based on the Lorenz curve. The intersect function in the R package tcR was used to count shared clonotypes, while the Jaccard index served to score similarity. Principal component analysis of V, J and V-J usage frequencies was run with the R prcomp function without normalization. Here the immuneACCESS table is served through TCRdb, limited to in-frame sequences with V and J called. Missing clones are a known gap in these copies; in checked studies unresolved V genes cover under half, and the rest lacks a known reason. V, J and clone size reflect that table, while D and trimming were determined from the DNA. Counted in this sample were roughly 80,000 clones; around 93% of them appeared once. Together, the top ten hold 1.1% to 1.5% of the sample.

The clonotype comes from a person between 25 and 69 years old in good health. Sequenced material: naive CD4+ T cells from blood. The cell subset or site label here, explained by the study, means: CD45RO-negative CD62L-positive naive CD4 T cells. Recombination linked TRBV9 to TRBJ1-3; the D gene identity is not certain. The sequenced DNA: TGTGCCAGCAGCGTAACGGCTAGCTCTGGAAACACCATATATTTT. It translates as CASSVTASSGNTIYF.